These T cell receptor beta chains were read from a single sample in a study of cytomegalovirus exposure and HLA in healthy donors. The protocol was immunoSEQ multiplex PCR, while the TCRdb copy is restricted to in-frame clones and leaves out a portion. The sample lists approximately 120,000 clones, approximately 70% occurring once. The sample comprised PBMCs. These receptor sequences come from a man aged 60-69 years in good health and CMV-seropositive. Both conserved end residues are part of each CDR3. A D gene is named only where the DNA matches it firmly. Size values are once, few and many counts, or a class for expanded clones, and some rows have none.

abundance | d_gene | j_gene | v_gene | CDR3aa | CDR3nt
NA | TRBD2 | TRBJ2-1 | TRBV7-3 | CASSPTSGGLDEQFF | TGTGCCAGCAGCCCGACTAGCGGGGGGTTAGATGAGCAGTTCTTC
NA | TRBD1 | TRBJ1-1 | TRBV7-9 | CASGTGGEAFF | TGTGCCAGCGGGACAGGAGGGGAAGCTTTCTTT
few | NA | TRBJ1-5 | TRBV1 | CTSSQGPGSLDQPQHF | TGCACCAGCAGCCAAGGACCGGGAAGTTTAGATCAGCCCCAGCATTTT
NA | NA | TRBJ2-5 | TRBV7-2 | CASSPAGSGPETQYF | TGTGCCAGCAGCCCCGCGGGGTCAGGGCCAGAGACCCAGTACTTC
NA | TRBD1 | TRBJ1-1 | TRBV29-1 | CSVWDRESEAFF | TGCAGCGTTTGGGACAGGGAGTCTGAAGCTTTCTTT
NA | NA | TRBJ1-1 | TRBV7-6 | CASSLFSSGSEAFF | TGTGCCAGCAGCTTATTTTCGTCAGGGTCCGAAGCTTTCTTT
few | NA | TRBJ1-6 | TRBV5-1 | CASSFATGQSSYNSPLHF | TGCGCCAGCAGCTTCGCGACAGGCCAAAGCTCCTATAATTCACCCCTCCACTTT
NA | NA | TRBJ2-1 | TRBV6-1 | CASSGQPYYNEQFF | TGTGCCAGCAGTGGACAGCCTTACTACAATGAGCAGTTCTTC
NA | NA | TRBJ2-7 | TRBV12-2 | CASRLRREVYRDSGEQYF | TGTGCAAGTCGCTTACGACGGGAGGTGTACCGAGATTCTGGCGAGCAGTACTTC
NA | TRBD1 | TRBJ2-1 | TRBV5-4 | CASSLTGGPDNEQFF | TGTGCCAGCAGCCTCACAGGGGGACCCGACAATGAGCAGTTCTTC
NA | TRBD1 | TRBJ2-1 | TRBV29-1 | CSGRTGDEQFF | TGCAGCGGAAGGACAGGGGATGAGCAGTTCTTC
NA | NA | TRBJ1-4 | TRBV5-8 | CASSLLGAEKLFF | TGTGCCAGCAGCCTGTTGGGGGCTGAAAAACTGTTTTTT
NA | NA | TRBJ2-1 | TRBV7-9 | CASSLVGGETEQFF | TGTGCCAGCAGCTTAGTTGGAGGAGAAACTGAGCAGTTCTTC
once | NA | TRBJ2-1 | TRBV5-1 | CASSLGGPNNEQFF | TGCGCCAGCAGCTTGGGGGGGCCCAACAATGAGCAGTTCTTC
NA | NA | TRBJ2-7 | TRBV6-5 | CATSSRSSSYEQYF | TGTGCCACCTCGTCTCGGTCTTCCTCCTACGAGCAGTACTTC
NA | NA | TRBJ1-1 | TRBV19 | CASSIAETLPNTEAFF | TGTGCCAGTAGTATAGCCGAGACACTCCCGAACACTGAAGCTTTCTTT
NA | NA | TRBJ1-2 | TRBV6-5 | CASSYGGSGYGYTF | TGTGCCAGCAGTTATGGGGGCTCGGGCTATGGCTACACCTTC